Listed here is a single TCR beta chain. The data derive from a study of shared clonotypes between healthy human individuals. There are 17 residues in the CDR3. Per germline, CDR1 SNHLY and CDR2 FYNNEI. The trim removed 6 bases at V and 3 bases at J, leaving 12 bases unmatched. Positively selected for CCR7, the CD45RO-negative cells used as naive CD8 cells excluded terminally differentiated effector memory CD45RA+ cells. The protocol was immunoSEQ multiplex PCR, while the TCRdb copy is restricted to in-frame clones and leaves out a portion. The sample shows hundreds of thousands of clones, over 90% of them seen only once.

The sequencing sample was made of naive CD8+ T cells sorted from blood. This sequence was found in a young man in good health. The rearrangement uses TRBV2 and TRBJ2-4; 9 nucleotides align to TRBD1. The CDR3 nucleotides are TGTGCCAGCAGGACCGGGACAGGGAATGATGTCAAAAACATTCAGTACTTC. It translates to CASRTGTGNDVKNIQYF.